This TCR beta chain was captured in a study of T cell responses to AZD1222 COVID-19 vaccine. Points from the study as a whole: Baseline testing showed seropositivity in only five to seven AZD1222 recipients. White British ancestry dominated among donors, who included more females, and clonal diversity was possibly underestimated.

Details on this clone: What it binds is not known.

Germline values: CDR1 MNHEY, CDR2 SVGEGT. Trimming cost V 4 bases and J 3 bases; bases outside gene matches: 2. CDR3 length: 14 amino acids. Sequenced by immunoSEQ multiplex PCR; TCRdb stores in-frame clones only, minus some. Among 120,000 to 150,000 clones listed, over 85% were seen once. The sequencing here drew on peripheral blood, taken 28 days after the second AZD1222 dose. The gene calls are TRBV6-2 or TRBV6-3 and TRBJ2-7, with TRBD2 identical over 11 bases. This TCR derives from an adult who received the AZD1222 COVID-19 vaccine. The CDR3 loop reads CASSFTSGSYEQYF. Here the CDR3 DNA reads TGTGCCAGCAGTTTCACTAGCGGGAGCTACGAGCAGTACTTC.